Below are 6 T cell receptor beta chains sequenced from a single sample in a study of T cell changes during pregnancy in multiple sclerosis. Libraries were prepared by immunoSEQ multiplex PCR; TCRdb keeps only in-frame clonotypes and omits some of them. This table has roughly 49,000 clones, roughly 91% appearing once. The input for sequencing was CD4+ T cells from peripheral blood mononuclear cells, taken in the second trimester of pregnancy. The receptors shown here come from a female donor with multiple sclerosis, enrolled in a pregnancy study.

The CDR3 loop reads CASSWTSGSYYSGANVLTF. CDR3 coding DNA: TGTGCCAGCAGCTGGACTAGCGGGTCTTACTACTCTGGGGCCAACGTCCTGACTTTC. The chain uses TRBV5-4 and TRBJ2-6; 11 positions match TRBD2. The CDR3 contains 19 residues. Per the germline V gene, CDR1 is SGHNT and CDR2 is YYREEE (reference sequence). The V segment lost 3 bases and the J segment 0 bases; nucleotides outside the gene matches: 8.

This clone showed up just once. The genes are TRBV7-9 and TRBJ1-3; 7 nucleotides agree with TRBD1. The CDR3 has 17 amino acids. V shed 5 bases, J shed 7 bases, and the junction held 17 bases outside the gene matches. The germline V gene has CDR1 SEHNR and CDR2 FQNEAQ (reference sequence). DNA of the CDR3: TGTGCCAGCAGCGTTCAACCCCCGGGACAGCCTCGTAACACCATATATTTT. It translates to CASSVQPPGQPRNTIYF. Combining the CDR3 with reference TRBV7-9 and TRBJ1-3 gives the whole variable domain DTGVSQNPRHKITKRGQNVTFRCDPISEHNRLYWYRQTLGQGPEFLTYFQNEAQLEKSRLLSDRFSAERPKGSFSTLEIQRTEQGDSAMYLCASSVQPPGQPRNTIYFGEGSWLTVV.

This clone was observed a few times. This chain connects TRBV5-4 to TRBJ1-4; D is possibly TRBD1 (6 bases). The CDR3 contains 15 residues. The V end lost 0 bases, the J end lost 5 bases, and 11 bases lay between the germline ends. Looked up from germline, CDR1 is SGHNT and CDR2 is YYREEE (reference sequence). The CDR3 spells CASSLAGAENEKLFF. In DNA form, the CDR3 reads TGTGCCAGCAGCTTGGCAGGGGCCGAGAATGAAAAACTGTTTTTT.

The chain employs TRBV30 and TRBJ2-3; 11 bases line up with TRBD2. V gave up 1 base and J gave up 0 bases; unmatched junction bases: 3. Germline lookup yields CDR1 GTSNPN and CDR2 SVGIG (reference sequence). There are 16 residues in the CDR3. CDR3 sequence reads: CAWSGLAGGSTDTQYF. The CDR3 DNA is TGTGCCTGGAGTGGGCTAGCGGGGGGAAGCACAGATACGCAGTATTTT.

The chain joins TRBV6-5 to TRBJ1-1, with a possible D match to TRBD1 (5 bases). V lost 6 bases and J 10 bases, leaving 18 bases between the germline ends. Germline CDR1 MNHEY, CDR2 SVGAGI. CDR3 length: 13 amino acids. CDR3 region: CASSPTLQGPAFF. In DNA, the CDR3 is TGTGCCAGCAGCCCTACCTTGCAGGGTCCAGCTTTCTTT.

The rearrangement uses TRBV6-7 and TRBJ1-5, with D perhaps matching TRBD1 (6 bases). TRBV6-7 is reported as an ORF; its role is uncertain. Trimming left V 5 bases short and J 2 bases short, with 22 bases between. The CDR3 sequence is 18 residues long. The CDR3 DNA sequence: TGTGCCAGCAGTCAACACAGAGGGGGGGCCGGGGGCAATCAGCCCCAGCATTTT. Translating gives CASSQHRGGAGGNQPQHF.